The entry below describes one T cell receptor (beta chain). Its matching antigen is unknown. These data originate in a study of monozygotic twins with cystic fibrosis. General study results and limits: J usage was most co-twin-similar in 8 of 16 pairs, V in 13.

CDR1 SGHAT and CDR2 FQDESV come from the germline V gene (reference sequence). The CDR3 covers 16 residues. Trimming removed 2 bases from V and 3 bases from J; junction bases left unmatched: 4. The assay was immunoSEQ multiplex PCR, and TCRdb's table has in-frame clones only and misses some. The data contain around 34,000 clones, roughly 90% of them singletons. The J gene is TRBJ2-7, the V gene TRBV11-1; 13 bases match TRBD2. The sequence came from a girl aged 2-10 years with cystic fibrosis. Sequencing was done on a sample of blood. In DNA, the CDR3 is TGTGCCAGCAGCTTATCCGGACTAGCGGGGGACTACGAGCAGTACTTC. This translates into CASSLSGLAGDYEQYF.